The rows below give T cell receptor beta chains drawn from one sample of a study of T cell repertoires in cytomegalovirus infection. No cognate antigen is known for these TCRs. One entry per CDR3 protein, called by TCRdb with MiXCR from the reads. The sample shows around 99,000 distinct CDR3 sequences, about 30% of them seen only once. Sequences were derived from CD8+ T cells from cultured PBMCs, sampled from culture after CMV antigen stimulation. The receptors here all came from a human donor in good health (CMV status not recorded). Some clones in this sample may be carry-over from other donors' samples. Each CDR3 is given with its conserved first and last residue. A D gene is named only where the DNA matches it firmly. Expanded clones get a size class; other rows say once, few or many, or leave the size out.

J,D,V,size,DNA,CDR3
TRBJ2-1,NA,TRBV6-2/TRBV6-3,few,TGTGCCAGCAGCCTCAGGGGGGGACAGAAGAACAATGAGCAGTTCTTC,CASSLRGGQKNNEQFF
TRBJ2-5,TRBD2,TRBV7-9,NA,TGTGCCAGCAGCTTCCCGGGGGGTTACCAAGAGACCCAGTACTTC,CASSFPGGYQETQYF
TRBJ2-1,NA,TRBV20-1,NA,TGCAGTGCTAGTTCGGTCCCGCTAGGTGAGCAGTTCTTC,CSASSVPLGEQFF
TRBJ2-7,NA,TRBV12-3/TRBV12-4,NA,TGTGCCAGCAGTCCGTCCGCCTACGAGCAGTACTTC,CASSPSAYEQYF
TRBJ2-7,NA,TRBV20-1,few,TGCAGTGCTAGGGATACTACAGGGACCCCTTACGGGCAGTACTTC,CSARDTTGTPYGQYF
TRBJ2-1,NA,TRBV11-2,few,TGTGCCAGCAGCCTGCCGGAGGCGGGCGATTACAATGAGCAGTTCTTC,CASSLPEAGDYNEQFF
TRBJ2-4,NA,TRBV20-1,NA,TGCAGTGCTAGTGGAGGCTTACTAGCCAAAAACATTCAGTACTTC,CSASGGLLAKNIQYF
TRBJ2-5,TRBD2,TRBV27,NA,TGTGCCAGCAAAGATAGCGGGGCACAAGAGACCCAGTACTTC,CASKDSGAQETQYF
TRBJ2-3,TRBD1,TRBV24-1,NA,TGTGCCACCAGTGATTCGGGACAGCCAGCCTTCGATACGCAGTATTTT,CATSDSGQPAFDTQYF
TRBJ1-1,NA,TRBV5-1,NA,TGCGCCAGCCGCGCAGGGACACAGAACACTGAAGCTTTCTTT,CASRAGTQNTEAFF
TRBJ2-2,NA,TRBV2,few,TGTGCCAGCAGTGAGACAGCAAACACCGGGGAGCTGTTTTTT,CASSETANTGELFF
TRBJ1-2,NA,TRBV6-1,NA,TGTGCCAGCAGGGACGGTGCAGGGGGCTACACCTTC,CASRDGAGGYTF
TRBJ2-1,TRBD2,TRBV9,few,TGTGCCAGCAGCGTAGGTCCTAGCGGGGGGAGCTCCTACAATGAGCAGTTCTTC,CASSVGPSGGSSYNEQFF
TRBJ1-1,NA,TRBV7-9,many,TGTGCCAGCAGCTTGGCAGGGGCCATGAACACTGAAGCTTTCTTT,CASSLAGAMNTEAFF
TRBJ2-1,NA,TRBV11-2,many,TGTGCCAGCAGAGGTGCGGGTGATGAGCAGTTCTTC,CASRGAGDEQFF
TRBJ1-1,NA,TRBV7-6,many,TGTGCCAGCAGCTTAGCGTCCGACAGGAATGAAGCTTTCTTT,CASSLASDRNEAFF
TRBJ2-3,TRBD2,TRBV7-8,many,TGTGCCAGCAGCTCCATAGCCGGGACTAGCGATAGCACAGATACGCAGTATTTT,CASSSIAGTSDSTDTQYF
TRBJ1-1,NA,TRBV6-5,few,TGTGCCAGCAGACAAGGGATGGGTTACACTGAAGCTTTCTTT,CASRQGMGYTEAFF
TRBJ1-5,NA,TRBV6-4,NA,TGTGCCAGCAGCGAAGACCTAAGTAACCCCCAGCATTTT,CASSEDLSNPQHF
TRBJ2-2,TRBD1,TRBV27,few,TGTGCCAGCAGTTACGGGCAGGGGGCGTTCGGGGAGCTGTTTTTT,CASSYGQGAFGELFF
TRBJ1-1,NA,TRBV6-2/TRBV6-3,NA,TGTGCCAGCAGCCAGTCCTATCCCGAAGCTTTCTTT,CASSQSYPEAFF
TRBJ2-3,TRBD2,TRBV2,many,TGTGCCAGCAGTGAAAGTGGGGGAGGGGACACAGATACGCAGTATTTT,CASSESGGGDTDTQYF
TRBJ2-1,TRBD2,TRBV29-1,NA,TGCAGCGTGGAGGGACTAGCGGGGAGATACAATGAGCAGTTCTTC,CSVEGLAGRYNEQFF
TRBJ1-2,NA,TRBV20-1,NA,TGCAGTGCTAGGCGTGGGGTGGAAGGTGGCTACACCTTC,CSARRGVEGGYTF
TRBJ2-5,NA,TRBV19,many,TGTGCCAGTAGCCCAGGAGAGACCCAGTACTTC,CASSPGETQYF
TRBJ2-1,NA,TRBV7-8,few,TGTGCCAGCAGCTTAGCGCTGGACAGTGGTCTCAGGGAGCAGTTCTTC,CASSLALDSGLREQFF
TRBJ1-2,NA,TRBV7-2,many,TGTGCCAGCGCTACCGTACCGGGGGCCTATGGCTACACCTTC,CASATVPGAYGYTF
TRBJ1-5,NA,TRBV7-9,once,TGTGCCGGCAGCTTACAAAATCAGCCCCAGCATTTT,CAGSLQNQPQHF
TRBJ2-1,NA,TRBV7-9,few,TGTGCCAGCAGCCTGGGGCCCCCCACCTACAATGAGCAGTTCTTC,CASSLGPPTYNEQFF
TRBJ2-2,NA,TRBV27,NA,TGTGCCAGCAGTTTAAGACAGGCTTTTGCCGGGGAGCTGTTTTTT,CASSLRQAFAGELFF
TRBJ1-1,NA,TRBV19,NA,TGTGCCAGTAGTTTAGACCTCGGGGACACTGAAGCTTTCTTT,CASSLDLGDTEAFF
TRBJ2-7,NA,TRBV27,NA,TGTGCCAGCAGTTTATCGGTCCCGCGGACCCACTACGAGCAGTACTTC,CASSLSVPRTHYEQYF
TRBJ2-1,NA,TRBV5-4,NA,TGTGCCAGCAGCCAAGGAAGTAATGAGCAGTTCTTC,CASSQGSNEQFF
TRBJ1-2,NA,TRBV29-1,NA,TGCAGCGTTGAAGTGGTCGCAGGGACTTATGGCTACACCTTC,CSVEVVAGTYGYTF
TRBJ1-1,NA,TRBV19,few,TGTGCCAGTACCACCGGAGGGGCTCTGAACACTGAAGCTTTCTTT,CASTTGGALNTEAFF
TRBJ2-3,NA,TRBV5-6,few,TGTGCCAGCACATTACGGGGGGATACGCAGTATTTT,CASTLRGDTQYF
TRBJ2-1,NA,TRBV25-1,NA,TGTGCCAGCAGTGACAGGGCTGAGCAGTTCTTC,CASSDRAEQFF
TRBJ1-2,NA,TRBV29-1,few,TGCAGCGTTGGGAGCACCTATGGCTACACCTTC,CSVGSTYGYTF